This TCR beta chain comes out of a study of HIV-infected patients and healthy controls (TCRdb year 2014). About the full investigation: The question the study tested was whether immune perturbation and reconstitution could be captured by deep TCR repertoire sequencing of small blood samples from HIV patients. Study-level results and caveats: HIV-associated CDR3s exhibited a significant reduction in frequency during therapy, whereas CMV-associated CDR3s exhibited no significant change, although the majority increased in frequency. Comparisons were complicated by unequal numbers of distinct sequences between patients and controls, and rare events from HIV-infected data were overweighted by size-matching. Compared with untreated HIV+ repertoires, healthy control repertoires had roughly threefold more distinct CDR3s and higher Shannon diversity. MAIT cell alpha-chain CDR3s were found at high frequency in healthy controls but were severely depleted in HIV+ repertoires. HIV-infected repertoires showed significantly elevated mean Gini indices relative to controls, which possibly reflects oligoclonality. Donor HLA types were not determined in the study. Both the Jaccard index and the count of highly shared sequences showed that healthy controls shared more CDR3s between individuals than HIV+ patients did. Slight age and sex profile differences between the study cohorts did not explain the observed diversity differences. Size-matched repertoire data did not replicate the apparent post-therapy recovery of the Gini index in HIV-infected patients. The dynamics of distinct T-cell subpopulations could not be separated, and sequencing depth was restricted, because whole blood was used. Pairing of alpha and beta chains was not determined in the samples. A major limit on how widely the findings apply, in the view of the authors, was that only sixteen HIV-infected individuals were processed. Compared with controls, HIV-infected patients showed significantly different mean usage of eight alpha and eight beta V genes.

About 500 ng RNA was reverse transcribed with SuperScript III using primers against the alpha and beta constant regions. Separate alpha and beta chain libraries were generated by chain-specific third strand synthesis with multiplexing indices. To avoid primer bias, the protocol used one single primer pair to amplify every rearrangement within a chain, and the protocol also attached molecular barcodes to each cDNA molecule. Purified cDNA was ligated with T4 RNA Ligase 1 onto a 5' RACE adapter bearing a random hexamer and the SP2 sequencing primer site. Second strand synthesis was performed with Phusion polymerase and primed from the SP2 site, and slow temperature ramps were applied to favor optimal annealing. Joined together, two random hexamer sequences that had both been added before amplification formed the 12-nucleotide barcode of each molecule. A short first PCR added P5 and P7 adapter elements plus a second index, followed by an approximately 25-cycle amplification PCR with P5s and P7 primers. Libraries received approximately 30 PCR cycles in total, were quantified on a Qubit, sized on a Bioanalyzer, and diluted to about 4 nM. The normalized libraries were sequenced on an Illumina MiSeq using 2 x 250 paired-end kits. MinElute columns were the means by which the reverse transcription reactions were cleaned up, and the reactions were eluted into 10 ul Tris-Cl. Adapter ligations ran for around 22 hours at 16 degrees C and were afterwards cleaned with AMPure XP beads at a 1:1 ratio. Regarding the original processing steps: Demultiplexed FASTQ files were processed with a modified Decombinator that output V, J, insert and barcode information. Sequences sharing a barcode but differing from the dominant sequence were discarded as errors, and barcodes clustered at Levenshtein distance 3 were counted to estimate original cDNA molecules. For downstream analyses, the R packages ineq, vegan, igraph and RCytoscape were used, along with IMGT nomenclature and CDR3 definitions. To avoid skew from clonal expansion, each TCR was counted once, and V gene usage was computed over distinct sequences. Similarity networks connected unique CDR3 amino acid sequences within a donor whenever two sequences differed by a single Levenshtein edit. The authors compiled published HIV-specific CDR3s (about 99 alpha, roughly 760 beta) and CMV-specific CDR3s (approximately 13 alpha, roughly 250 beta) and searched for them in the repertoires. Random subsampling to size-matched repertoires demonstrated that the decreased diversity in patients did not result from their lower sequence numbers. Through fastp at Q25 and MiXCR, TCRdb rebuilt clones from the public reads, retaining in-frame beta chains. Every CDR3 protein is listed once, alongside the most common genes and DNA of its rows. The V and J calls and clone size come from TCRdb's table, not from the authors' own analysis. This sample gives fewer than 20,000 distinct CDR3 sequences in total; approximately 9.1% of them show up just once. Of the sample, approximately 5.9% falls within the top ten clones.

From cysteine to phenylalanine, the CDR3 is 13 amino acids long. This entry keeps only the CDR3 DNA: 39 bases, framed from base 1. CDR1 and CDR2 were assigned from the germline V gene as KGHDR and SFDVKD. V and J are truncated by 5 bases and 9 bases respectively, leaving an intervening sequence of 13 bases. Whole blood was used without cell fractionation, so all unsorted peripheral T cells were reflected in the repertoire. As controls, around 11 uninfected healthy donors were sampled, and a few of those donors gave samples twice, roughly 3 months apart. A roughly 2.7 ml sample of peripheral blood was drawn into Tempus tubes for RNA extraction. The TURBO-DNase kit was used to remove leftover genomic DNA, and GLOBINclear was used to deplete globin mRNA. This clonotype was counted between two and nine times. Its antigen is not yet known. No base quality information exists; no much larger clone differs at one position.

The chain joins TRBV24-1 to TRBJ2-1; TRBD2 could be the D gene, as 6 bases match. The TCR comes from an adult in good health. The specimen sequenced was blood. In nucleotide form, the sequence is TGTGCCACCAGTGCTCCAGGACTACCTGAGCAGTTCTTC. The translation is CATSAPGLPEQFF.